One and the same sample provided the 23 T cell receptor beta chains below, sequenced in a study of metastatic and nonmetastatic thyroid tumors. TCRdb redid the clone calls on the PCR reads using MiXCR. The sample lists roughly 90,000 clones; 15% were seen once. No treatment had been given to any patient before thyroid surgery. Sequenced sample: blood. The receptors come from a female donor with papillary thyroid cancer or a benign thyroid nodule (not recorded which). Some clones in this sample may be carry-over from other donors' samples.

This clone occurred a few times. It may be a read error: a sequence one base away is much more abundant. Other DNA sequences in the same sample also yield this CDR3. The V and J genes are TRBV20-1 and TRBJ1-6; 7 positions agree with TRBD1. The CDR3 is 14 residues long. V lost 2 bases, J lost 5 bases, and 3 bases stayed unmatched. Germline values: CDR1 DFQATT, CDR2 SNEGSKA (reference sequence). The CDR3: CSARPQGDNSPLHF. CDR3 nucleotides: TGCAGTGCTAGACCTCAGGGGGATAATTCACCCCTCCACTTT.

This clone was counted at least ten times. This may come from a read error, since a much larger clone is one base off. This same CDR3 is encoded by further DNA sequences in the sample. This sequence joins TRBV6-4 and TRBJ1-1; D call uncertain. This CDR3 comprises 13 residues. Trimming removed 3 bases at V and 5 bases at J, with 10 bases between. The germline CDR1 and CDR2 sequences are MRHNA and SNTAGT. The DNA of the CDR3 is TGTGCCAGCAGTGAGGCAGCGAATACTGAAGCTTTCTTT. Translating gives CASSEAANTEAFF.

This clone was detected ten times or more. The DNA of the CDR3 is TGTGCCAGCAGTAAACAGGGTGATCAGCCCCAGCATTTT. It specifies CASSKQGDQPQHF. The rearrangement joins TRBV6-4 to TRBJ1-5; a possible D gene is TRBD1 (6 bases). The CDR3 runs 13 residues. The germline gives CDR1 MRHNA, CDR2 SNTAGT. V was cut by 5 bases and J by 5 bases, with 10 bases left in between.

About this clone itself: One base away lies a much larger clone, so this may be a sequencing read error. The chain uses TRBV2 and TRBJ2-3; D possibly corresponds to TRBD2 (7 bases). Germline-derived CDR1 and CDR2 are SNHLY and FYNNEI. There are 16 residues in the CDR3. This chain's CDR3 is CASSPNLGGGTYTQYF. DNA for the CDR3: TGTGCCAGCAGTCCTAATCTGGGGGGGGGCACATATACGCAGTATTTT.

This clone has at least ten counts. The rearrangement links TRBV5-6 to TRBJ1-3, with 8 bases identical to TRBD1. CDR1 and CDR2 (germline): SGHDT, YYEEEE. V shed 4 bases, J shed 2 bases, and the junction held 5 bases outside the gene matches. The CDR3 is made up of 15 amino acids. The CDR3 bases are TGTGCCAGCAGCATCGGACAGGGTACTGGAAACACCATATATTTT. Translated, it gives CASSIGQGTGNTIYF.

A few counts support this clone. A much larger clone is a single base away; this may be a read error. Other DNA variants within this sample encode the same CDR3. V usage is TRBV3-1 and J usage is TRBJ1-5; D call uncertain. Looked up from germline, CDR1 is LGHDT and CDR2 is YNNKEL (reference sequence). The CDR3 sequence is 13 residues long. The CDR3 region has the DNA TGTGCCAGCAGCCTAGGCCTCAATCAGCCCCAGCATTTC. It encodes CASSLGLNQPQHF.

The chain combines TRBV6-1 with TRBJ1-5; D may be TRBD1 (5 bases). Germline CDR1 and CDR2: MNHNS and SASEGT. The CDR3 extends over 17 amino acids. Trimming shortened V by 6 bases and J by 0 bases, and 18 bases separated the two germline ends. Here the CDR3 reads CASSKPIQAYSNQPQHF. Here the CDR3 DNA reads TGTGCCAGCAGCAAACCGATACAGGCTTATAGCAATCAGCCCCAGCATTTT.

This clone was seen repeatedly, ten times or more. The CDR3 loop reads CASSFDGGTDTQYF. The CDR3 coding sequence is TGTGCCAGCAGCTTCGACGGGGGCACAGATACGCAGTATTTT. This sequence joins TRBV5-6 and TRBJ2-3; the D gene is possibly TRBD2 (5 bases). Germline V lookup: CDR1 SGHDT, CDR2 YYEEEE. The CDR3 is 14 amino acids. Trimming stripped 2 bases from V and 1 base from J, with 8 bases between.

This clone was counted only a few times. A read error is possible here, since a much larger clone lies one base away. The chain couples TRBV6-1 to TRBJ1-2; 7 bases line up with TRBD1. Germline V gene lookup returns CDR1 MNHNS and CDR2 SASEGT. This CDR3 spans 14 amino acids. V was pared by 3 bases and J by 6 bases, with 7 bases of the junction left unmatched. The CDR3 is CASSDGYRGHGYTF. The CDR3, as DNA: TGTGCCAGCAGTGACGGCTACAGGGGTCATGGCTACACCTTC.

This clone occurred many times. The V and J genes are TRBV20-1 and TRBJ2-5; maybe TRBD2 (6 bases). V was trimmed by 8 bases and J by 4 bases, leaving 17 bases between them. The CDR3 runs 13 residues. CDR1 and CDR2 from the germline V gene are DFQATT and SNEGSKA (reference sequence). The chain's CDR3 is CSPRSGRGETQYF. The CDR3 nucleotides read TGCAGTCCCCGATCCGGGCGGGGAGAGACCCAGTACTTC.

This clone appeared many times. The gene calls are TRBV7-2 and TRBJ2-7, with 7 bases identical to TRBD1. The CDR3 sequence is 16 residues long. The germline V gene has CDR1 SGHTA and CDR2 FQGNSA. Trimming at V came to 0 bases and at J to 4 bases, leaving 9 bases not matched to a gene. CDR3 residues: CASSLAARQGAYEQYF. CDR3 in DNA: TGTGCCAGCAGCTTAGCGGCGAGACAGGGAGCGTACGAGCAGTACTTC.

This clone was seen ten or more times. The rearrangement uses TRBV4-1 and TRBJ1-1; the D is unclear. This CDR3 contains 16 residues. From germline, CDR1 is MGHRA and CDR2 YSYEKL. The germline V and J ends were trimmed by 1 base and 0 bases, with 12 bases remaining between them. The CDR3 DNA follows: TGCGCCAGCAGCCAAGGTCGGGTACATATGAACACTGAAGCTTTCTTT. As protein: CASSQGRVHMNTEAFF.

In this sample, this clone turned up many times. This chain joins TRBV2 and TRBJ1-4; D may be TRBD1 (5 bases). The V and J ends lost 5 bases and 7 bases respectively, with 14 bases between them. The germline gives CDR1 SNHLY, CDR2 FYNNEI. This CDR3 contains 14 residues. The CDR3 DNA sequence: TGTGCCAGCAGTTCTGTCAGGGTTGGTGAAAAACTGTTTTTT. Translating it yields CASSSVRVGEKLFF.

This clone was seen repeatedly, ten times or more. This chain connects TRBV7-9 to TRBJ2-1; D is uncertain. V lost 6 bases, J lost 0 bases, and 3 bases lay in between. From germline, CDR1 is SEHNR and CDR2 FQNEAQ (reference sequence). This CDR3 comprises 12 residues. The CDR3 is CASSPSYNEQFF. The DNA for the CDR3 is TGTGCCAGCAGTCCCTCCTACAATGAGCAGTTCTTC.

This clone was recorded at least ten times. The chain combines TRBV28 with TRBJ2-5, with D maybe TRBD1 (6 bases). This CDR3 has 15 residues. In germline, CDR1 is MDHEN, CDR2 SYDVKM. Trimming removed 7 bases at V and 4 bases at J, with 19 bases between. The CDR3 region is CASIPQGSKGETQYF. The CDR3 coding sequence is TGTGCCAGCATCCCACAGGGCTCTAAGGGAGAGACCCAGTACTTC. The entire variable domain, with the rest obtained from reference TRBV28 and TRBJ2-5, is as follows: DVKVTQSSRYLVKRTGEKVFLECVQDMDHENMFWYRQDPGLGLRLIYFSYDVKMKEKGDIPEGYSVSREKKERFSLILESASTNQTSMYLCASIPQGSKGETQYFGPGTRLLVL.

This clone was observed at least ten times. Here the CDR3 reads CASRDRASNYGYTF. The CDR3 nucleotides are TGTGCCAGCAGGGACAGGGCGTCTAACTATGGCTACACCTTC. The chain carries TRBV2 and TRBJ1-2; 8 positions match TRBD1. V lost 6 bases to trimming and J lost 0 bases; unmatched junction nucleotides: 3. The CDR3 consists of 14 residues. Germline CDR1 is SNHLY and CDR2 is FYNNEI.

This clone was seen a few times. This may stem from a read error, because a much larger clone lies one nucleotide away. The chain uses TRBV10-3 and TRBJ2-3, with 8 nucleotides matching TRBD2. There are 15 residues in the CDR3. The germline V gene has CDR1 ENHRY and CDR2 SYGVKD. J gave up 2 bases and V 8 bases, and 9 bases lay outside the gene matches. The CDR3 is CAIERSGGLTDTQYF. For the CDR3, the DNA is TGTGCCATCGAACGCAGCGGGGGCCTCACAGATACGCAGTATTTT.

This clone came up many times. V usage is TRBV4-1 and J usage is TRBJ1-4; D might be TRBD1 (6 bases). Germline V CDR1 and CDR2: MGHRA, YSYEKL. With 4 bases removed from V and 3 bases from J, the gap between germline ends came to 9 bases. The length of the CDR3 is 14 residues. The CDR3: CASSPRTANEKLFF. The CDR3, as DNA: TGCGCCAGCAGCCCGAGGACAGCTAATGAAAAACTGTTTTTT.

This clone was picked up many times. The chain couples TRBV3-1 to TRBJ2-7; TRBD1 agrees at 8 bases. Germline V gene lookup returns CDR1 LGHDT and CDR2 YNNKEL (reference sequence). CDR3 length: 15 residues. With V trimmed by 1 base and J by 3 bases, 5 bases remained unmatched. In nucleotides, the CDR3 is TGTGCCAGCAGCCAAGCGACAGGGGAGGTCTACGAGCAGTACTTC. Translating gives CASSQATGEVYEQYF.

This chain connects TRBV12-3 or TRBV12-4 to TRBJ2-5, with 8 bases that match TRBD1. V trimming: 6 bases; J trimming: 0 bases; junction bases outside the gene matches: 3. The CDR3 is 14 residues long. DNA of the CDR3: TGTGCCAGCAGGCGGACAGGGCACCAAGAGACCCAGTACTTC. Its translation: CASRRTGHQETQYF.

This clone showed up many times. CDR3 bases: TGTGCCTGGTCGATAGAGGGGTGGGCGAACACCGGGGAGCTGTTTTTT. Its translation: CAWSIEGWANTGELFF. The rearrangement uses TRBV30 and TRBJ2-2; possibly TRBD1 or TRBD2 for D (5 bases each). The CDR3 length is 16 residues. Germline V gives CDR1 GTSNPN, CDR2 SVGIG (reference sequence). Trimming cost V 5 bases and J 0 bases, with 16 bases left between them. Together with reference TRBV30 and TRBJ2-2, the CDR3 gives the full variable domain: SQTIHQWPATLVQPVGSPLSLECTVEGTSNPNLYWYRQAAGRGLQLLFYSVGIGQISSEVPQNLSASRPQDRQFILSSKKLLLSDSGFYLCAWSIEGWANTGELFFGEGSRLTVL.

This clone appeared many times. The rearrangement uses TRBV5-1 and TRBJ1-6, with D possibly being TRBD1 (5 bases). The V end was cut by 0 bases, the J end by 11 bases, with 15 bases between. Germline V CDR1 and CDR2: SGHRS, YFSETQ. The CDR3 spans 15 residues. The CDR3 coding sequence is TGCGCCAGCAGCTTGGGCGCAGGGTCTGTTGCACCCCTCCACTTT. This encodes CASSLGAGSVAPLHF.

This clone showed up many times. This chain connects TRBV28 to TRBJ2-3, with 10 bases that match TRBD2. This CDR3 comprises 15 residues. J gave up 14 bases and V 2 bases, and 13 bases lay outside the gene matches. Germline CDR1 and CDR2: MDHEN and SYDVKM. CDR3 in DNA: TGTGCCAGCAGTTTACAGGCTAGCGGGGGCCCGGCTAGGTATTTT. The encoded protein is CASSLQASGGPARYF.